Listed below are T cell receptor beta chains from one sample, sequenced in a study of PD-1 blockade in classical Hodgkin lymphoma. The data were produced by immunoSEQ multiplex PCR, yet TCRdb's version contains in-frame clones alone and is incomplete. Seen here are fewer than 35,000 clones, 85% to 95% observed once, and the top ten hold approximately 2.2%. The sample comprised peripheral blood mononuclear cells (PBMCs). Every receptor here comes from a human donor with classical Hodgkin lymphoma. The CDR3 runs from the conserved cysteine through the conserved F or W. The D gene is left open where the match is weak. Rows may omit the clone size; those that give it use once, few, many or a size class.

TRBJ1-1 | NA | NA | TRBV10-3 | CAISEEGGYNTEAFF | TGTGCCATCAGTGAAGAGGGGGGCTATAACACTGAAGCTTTCTTT
TRBJ1-4 | once | NA | TRBV4-1 | CASSKSSGSLATNEKLFF | TGCGCCAGCAGCAAGTCGTCAGGTTCATTGGCAACTAATGAAAAACTGTTTTTT
TRBJ1-5 | NA | NA | TRBV28 | CATKGGGYSNQPQHF | TGTGCCACCAAGGGAGGGGGGTATAGCAATCAGCCCCAGCATTTT
TRBJ2-3 | NA | NA | TRBV7-3 | CASSSTGTDTQYF | TGTGCCAGCAGCTCGACAGGCACAGATACGCAGTATTTT
TRBJ2-5 | NA | TRBD2 | TRBV27 | CASSSPSRVSGRETQYF | TGTGCCAGCAGTTCACCGAGCCGCGTTAGCGGGAGGGAGACCCAGTACTTC
TRBJ1-2 | NA | NA | TRBV7-2 | CASSLYGEGPYGYTF | TGTGCCAGCAGCTTATACGGGGAGGGGCCCTATGGCTACACCTTC
TRBJ2-2 | NA | NA | TRBV19 | CASSIQENTGELFF | TGTGCCAGTAGTATACAAGAGAACACCGGGGAGCTGTTTTTT
TRBJ2-1 | NA | TRBD1 | TRBV19 | CASSISGGNEQFF | TGTGCCAGTAGTATTTCAGGGGGCAATGAGCAGTTCTTC
TRBJ2-2 | NA | NA | TRBV28 | CASSPRTANTGELFF | TGTGCCAGCAGTCCGCGGACAGCGAACACCGGGGAGCTGTTTTTT
TRBJ1-2 | NA | NA | TRBV4-2 | CASSRTGHAYGYTF | TGTGCCAGCAGCCGAACAGGGCACGCCTATGGCTACACCTTC
TRBJ2-5 | NA | NA | TRBV7-2 | CASSFFGLQETQYF | TGTGCCAGCAGCTTCTTCGGTCTACAAGAGACCCAGTACTTC
TRBJ2-2 | NA | NA | TRBV18 | CASSPRTKAVTGELFF | TGTGCCAGCTCACCACGGACCAAGGCGGTAACCGGGGAGCTGTTTTTT
TRBJ2-5 | NA | NA | TRBV10-3 | CAITLPTVQETQYF | TGTGCCATCACCCTACCGACAGTCCAAGAGACCCAGTACTTC
TRBJ2-7 | NA | NA | TRBV5-1 | CASSSRGTFLSYEQYF | TGCGCCAGCAGCTCCCGCGGGACTTTCCTTTCCTACGAGCAGTACTTC
TRBJ1-1 | NA | TRBD1 | TRBV25-1 | CASSGQGGAEAFF | TGTGCCAGCAGTGGTCAGGGGGGCGCTGAAGCTTTCTTT
TRBJ1-4 | NA | TRBD1 | TRBV5-6 | CASRRTGTPNEKLFF | TGTGCCAGCAGGCGGACAGGGACACCTAATGAAAAACTGTTTTTT
TRBJ2-1 | NA | TRBD1 | TRBV2 | CASSTGRQDRGNYNEQFF | TGTGCCAGCAGTACGGGGAGACAAGACAGGGGGAACTACAATGAGCAGTTCTTC
TRBJ2-3 | NA | TRBD1 | TRBV11-3 | CASSLSWTGGSTTDTQYF | TGTGCCAGCAGCTTATCCTGGACAGGGGGATCCACCACAGATACGCAGTATTTT
TRBJ1-1 | NA | NA | TRBV5-6 | CASSQGKGVNTEAFF | TGTGCCAGCAGCCAGGGTAAAGGGGTGAACACTGAAGCTTTCTTT